This entry describes one TCR beta chain. The participants were between roughly 18 and 89 years old and came from some 25 US areas. In the authors' methods: Amplifying reference gene primers gave estimates of nucleated cell counts. The assay was immunoSEQ multiplex PCR, and TCRdb's table has in-frame clones only and misses some. V and J calls and clone size are those listed in that table; D and trimming were worked out from the DNA. The data show 200,000 to 250,000 clones, approximately 84% seen once. Germline V gene data show CDR1 as SGHNT and CDR2 as YENEEA. The CDR3 has 14 amino acids. Trimming pared 4 bases from V and 5 bases from J, leaving 15 bases between. The data were taken from a study of blood T cell repertoires in COVID-19.

The chain carries TRBV11-3 and TRBJ2-7; perhaps TRBD1 as D (6 bases). Sample: PBMCs or T cells enriched from blood (not recorded which). This receptor was obtained from a man aged 55 to 70 who had recovered from COVID-19. CDR3 loop: CASSSRTELDEQYF. The CDR3 coding sequence is TGTGCCAGCAGCTCCAGGACAGAATTGGACGAGCAGTACTTC.